The present T cell receptor (beta chain) was sequenced within a study of blood T cell repertoires in COVID-19. Across the whole study: Sources were T cells, B-cell-depleted T cells, or PBMCs; the material itself was cDNA or gDNA.

Assay used: immunoSEQ multiplex PCR; TCRdb lists only in-frame clones, some missing. The sample contains a few hundred thousand clones, 70% to 90% of which appear only once. Germline loops: CDR1 LGHDT, CDR2 YNNKEL (reference sequence). The CDR3 length is 19 residues. After removal of 0 bases from V and 0 bases from J, the junction contained 12 bases not matched to a gene. The chain carries TRBV3-1 (or the pseudogene TRBV3-2) and TRBJ2-3; TRBD2 matches 7 bases. Sequencing was performed on peripheral blood. This sequence originates from a man younger than 35 with active or convalescent COVID-19. The CDR3 bases are TGTGCCAGCAGCCAAGACCTGGGGAGGAAGCGGGGAAGCACAGATACGCAGTATTTT. It encodes CASSQDLGRKRGSTDTQYF.